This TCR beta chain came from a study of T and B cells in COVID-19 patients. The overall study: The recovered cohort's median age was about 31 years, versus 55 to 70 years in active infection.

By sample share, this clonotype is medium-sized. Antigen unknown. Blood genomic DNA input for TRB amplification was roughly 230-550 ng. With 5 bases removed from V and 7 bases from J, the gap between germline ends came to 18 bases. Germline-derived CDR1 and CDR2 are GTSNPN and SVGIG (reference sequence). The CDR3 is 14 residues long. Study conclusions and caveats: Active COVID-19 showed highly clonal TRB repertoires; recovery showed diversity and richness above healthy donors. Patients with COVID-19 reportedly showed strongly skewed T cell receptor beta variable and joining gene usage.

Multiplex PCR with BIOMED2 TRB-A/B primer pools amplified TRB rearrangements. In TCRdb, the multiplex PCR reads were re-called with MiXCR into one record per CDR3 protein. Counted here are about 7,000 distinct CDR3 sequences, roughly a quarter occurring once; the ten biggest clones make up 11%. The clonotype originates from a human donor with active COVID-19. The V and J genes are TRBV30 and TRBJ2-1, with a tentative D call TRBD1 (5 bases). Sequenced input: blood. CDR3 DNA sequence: TGTGCCTGGGCTCGTGGGGCAGGGAAGAATGAGCAGTTCTTC. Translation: CAWARGAGKNEQFF.